This T cell receptor beta chain stems from a study of T-cell memory formation after mild COVID-19. TCRdb reprocessed the 5' RACE reads with MiXCR, giving one entry per CDR3 protein. This table has 410,000 or so distinct CDR3 sequences, 20% to 30% appearing once. The germline V gene has CDR1 MDHEN and CDR2 SYDVKM. The CDR3 is 14 amino acids. V lost 9 bases, J lost 3 bases, and 3 bases stayed unmatched. Sequencing input: PBMCs or a T cell subset sorted from them (not recorded which). The rearrangement uses TRBV28 and TRBJ2-3, with TRBD2 matching 13 bases. This TCR was sampled from an adult woman who had mild COVID-19 (a few samples of this study predate the infection). Cell type and time point are not known. CDR3 amino acids: CASSTSGRTDTQYF. CDR3 nucleotides: TGTGCCAGTTCGACTAGCGGGAGGACAGATACGCAGTATTTT.